This is a list of T cell receptor beta chains from one sample in a study of CD8+ T cells in alopecia areata. Repertoires were generated with immunoSEQ multiplex PCR, while TCRdb's copy carries only in-frame clones and drops some. Among some 220,000 clones listed, roughly 56% were seen once. The sample consisted of CD4+ T cells sorted from blood, taken at week 4, from a patient treated with tofacitinib. All receptors derive from a human donor with alopecia areata. CDR3s include the opening cysteine and the closing phenylalanine or tryptophan. A D gene is named only where the DNA matches it firmly. The size field is filled for only some rows; it gives once, few, many or a size class.

CDR3aa: CATSRGQTSDQPQHF
CDR3nt: TGTGCCACCAGCAGAGGACAGACCTCTGATCAGCCCCAGCATTTT
v_gene: TRBV15
j_gene: TRBJ1-5
abundance: -
d_gene: -

CDR3aa: CASSPTPDTQYF
CDR3nt: TGTGCCAGCAGTCCTACGCCAGATACGCAGTATTTT
v_gene: TRBV2
j_gene: TRBJ2-3
abundance: -
d_gene: -

CDR3aa: CASSIDLDRPGSQFF
CDR3nt: TGTGCCAGTAGTATAGATCTGGACAGGCCCGGTTCCCAGTTCTTC
v_gene: TRBV19
j_gene: TRBJ2-1
abundance: -
d_gene: TRBD1

CDR3aa: CSVRGQVVGYTF
CDR3nt: TGCAGCGTACGAGGACAGGTAGTTGGCTACACCTTC
v_gene: TRBV29-1
j_gene: TRBJ1-2
abundance: -
d_gene: TRBD1

CDR3aa: CASRPFGNYNSPLHF
CDR3nt: TGCGCCAGCCGACCCTTTGGCAACTATAATTCACCCCTCCACTTT
v_gene: TRBV5-1
j_gene: TRBJ1-6
abundance: -
d_gene: -

CDR3aa: CASSLIGSLEKLFF
CDR3nt: TGTGCCAGCAGCCTCATTGGCAGTCTGGAAAAACTGTTTTTT
v_gene: TRBV5-6
j_gene: TRBJ1-4
abundance: -
d_gene: -

CDR3aa: CATSSGDSGANVLTF
CDR3nt: TGTGCCACCTCTTCCGGAGACTCTGGGGCCAACGTCCTGACTTTC
v_gene: TRBV15
j_gene: TRBJ2-6
abundance: -
d_gene: -

CDR3aa: CASTGDSAYEQYF
CDR3nt: TGTGCTAGTACAGGGGATTCCGCCTACGAGCAGTACTTC
v_gene: TRBV28
j_gene: TRBJ2-7
abundance: -
d_gene: TRBD1

CDR3aa: CASSEFTEQFF
CDR3nt: TGCGCCAGCAGCGAATTCACCGAGCAGTTCTTC
v_gene: TRBV5-1
j_gene: TRBJ2-1
abundance: -
d_gene: -

CDR3aa: CASSFSGGGSTDTQYF
CDR3nt: TGTGCCAGCAGCTTTAGCGGGGGCGGAAGCACAGATACGCAGTATTTT
v_gene: TRBV7-3
j_gene: TRBJ2-3
abundance: -
d_gene: TRBD2

CDR3aa: CASTPSSPEQFF
CDR3nt: TGTGCCAGCACCCCTAGCAGTCCTGAGCAGTTCTTC
v_gene: TRBV2
j_gene: TRBJ2-1
abundance: -
d_gene: -

CDR3aa: CASSLVDLGYEQYF
CDR3nt: TGTGCCAGCAGCTTAGTTGATCTGGGATACGAGCAGTACTTC
v_gene: TRBV11-2
j_gene: TRBJ2-7
abundance: -
d_gene: -

CDR3aa: CASSRGQGDRYTF
CDR3nt: TGTGCCAGCTCACGGGGACAGGGGGATCGCTACACCTTC
v_gene: TRBV18
j_gene: TRBJ1-2
abundance: -
d_gene: TRBD1

CDR3aa: CASSSPLQRAETQYF
CDR3nt: TGTGCCAGCAGCTCCCCTCTACAGAGAGCGGAGACCCAGTACTTC
v_gene: TRBV7-8
j_gene: TRBJ2-5
abundance: many
d_gene: -

CDR3aa: CASSLASTTGVGETQYF
CDR3nt: TGCGCCAGCAGCTTGGCCTCCACGACAGGGGTGGGAGAGACCCAGTACTTC
v_gene: TRBV5-1
j_gene: TRBJ2-5
abundance: -
d_gene: TRBD1

CDR3aa: CASSVGGWGTEAFF
CDR3nt: TGTGCCAGCAGCGTAGGAGGGTGGGGCACTGAAGCTTTCTTT
v_gene: TRBV9
j_gene: TRBJ1-1
abundance: -
d_gene: -

CDR3aa: CAWSVLENTGELFF
CDR3nt: TGTGCCTGGAGTGTATTAGAGAACACCGGGGAGCTGTTTTTT
v_gene: TRBV30
j_gene: TRBJ2-2
abundance: -
d_gene: -

CDR3aa: CASQPVRDSSYEQYF
CDR3nt: TGCGCCAGCCAGCCTGTGAGGGACAGTTCCTACGAGCAGTACTTC
v_gene: TRBV4-3
j_gene: TRBJ2-7
abundance: -
d_gene: TRBD1

CDR3aa: CASSVQQRGTGEAFF
CDR3nt: TGTGCCAGCAGTGTTCAACAGAGGGGCACGGGTGAAGCTTTCTTT
v_gene: TRBV25-1
j_gene: TRBJ1-1
abundance: -
d_gene: -

CDR3aa: CASSAPGVSEQYF
CDR3nt: TGTGCCAGCAGCGCTCCGGGGGTGAGCGAGCAGTACTTC
v_gene: TRBV11-1
j_gene: TRBJ2-7
abundance: -
d_gene: -

CDR3aa: CATSRDNGNLHF
CDR3nt: TGTGCCACCAGCAGAGATAATGGGAACCTCCACTTT
v_gene: TRBV15
j_gene: TRBJ1-6
abundance: -
d_gene: -

CDR3aa: CASSLVQGASYEQYF
CDR3nt: TGCGCCAGCAGCTTGGTGCAGGGGGCTTCCTACGAGCAGTACTTC
v_gene: TRBV5-1
j_gene: TRBJ2-7
abundance: -
d_gene: TRBD1

CDR3aa: CASSYTSGRNQETQYF
CDR3nt: TGTGCCAGCAGTTACACTAGCGGGCGGAACCAAGAGACCCAGTACTTC
v_gene: TRBV6-5
j_gene: TRBJ2-5
abundance: many
d_gene: TRBD2

CDR3aa: CAWKDSTYEQYF
CDR3nt: TGTGCCTGGAAGGACAGTACCTACGAGCAGTACTTC
v_gene: TRBV30
j_gene: TRBJ2-7
abundance: -
d_gene: -

CDR3aa: CAISEEEAYNSPLHF
CDR3nt: TGTGCCATCAGTGAGGAGGAGGCCTATAATTCACCCCTCCACTTT
v_gene: TRBV10-3
j_gene: TRBJ1-6
abundance: -
d_gene: -

CDR3aa: CASSLVDTDTQYF
CDR3nt: TGTGCCAGCAGCTTAGTCGACACAGATACGCAGTATTTT
v_gene: TRBV11-3
j_gene: TRBJ2-3
abundance: -
d_gene: -

CDR3aa: CASQQTRYTGELFF
CDR3nt: TGCGCCAGCCAACAGACTCGCTACACCGGGGAGCTGTTTTTT
v_gene: TRBV4-3
j_gene: TRBJ2-2
abundance: -
d_gene: -

CDR3aa: CSVAGRPEAFF
CDR3nt: TGCAGCGTTGCAGGGAGGCCTGAAGCTTTCTTT
v_gene: TRBV29-1
j_gene: TRBJ1-1
abundance: -
d_gene: -

CDR3aa: CASSISGDNYGYTF
CDR3nt: TGTGCCAGTAGTATTTCGGGGGATAACTATGGCTACACCTTC
v_gene: TRBV19
j_gene: TRBJ1-2
abundance: -
d_gene: -

CDR3aa: CASSYGTSVTDTQYF
CDR3nt: TGTGCCAGCAGTTACGGGACTAGCGTGACAGATACGCAGTATTTT
v_gene: TRBV6-5
j_gene: TRBJ2-3
abundance: few
d_gene: TRBD2

CDR3aa: CASSRVGGGYYEQYF
CDR3nt: TGTGCCAGCAGCCGGGTCGGTGGGGGGTATTACGAGCAGTACTTC
v_gene: TRBV5-4
j_gene: TRBJ2-7
abundance: -
d_gene: -

CDR3aa: CSGAQETQYF
CDR3nt: TGCAGCGGGGCACAAGAGACCCAGTACTTC
v_gene: TRBV20-1
j_gene: TRBJ2-5
abundance: -
d_gene: -

CDR3aa: CAWKPRGRDTGELFF
CDR3nt: TGTGCCTGGAAACCGAGGGGTAGGGACACCGGGGAGCTGTTTTTT
v_gene: TRBV30
j_gene: TRBJ2-2
abundance: -
d_gene: -

CDR3aa: CASSPGVGGKEAFF
CDR3nt: TGTGCCAGCTCACCCGGGGTGGGTGGAAAGGAAGCTTTCTTT
v_gene: TRBV18
j_gene: TRBJ1-1
abundance: -
d_gene: -

CDR3aa: CASSAQGTDTQYF
CDR3nt: TGTGCCAGCAGCGCCCAGGGCACAGATACGCAGTATTTT
v_gene: TRBV9
j_gene: TRBJ2-3
abundance: few
d_gene: -

CDR3aa: CASSLPGTGDIDGYTF
CDR3nt: TGTGCCAGCAGCTTGCCCGGGACAGGAGATATCGATGGCTACACCTTC
v_gene: TRBV5-4
j_gene: TRBJ1-2
abundance: -
d_gene: TRBD1

CDR3aa: CASSLDSGPLYEQYF
CDR3nt: TGTGCCAGCAGCTTAGATAGCGGGCCCCTCTACGAGCAGTACTTC
v_gene: TRBV7-2
j_gene: TRBJ2-7
abundance: few
d_gene: TRBD2

CDR3aa: CASSESRLELFF
CDR3nt: TGTGCCAGCAGTGAAAGTCGGTTGGAACTGTTTTTT
v_gene: TRBV25-1
j_gene: TRBJ1-4
abundance: -
d_gene: -

CDR3aa: CASSELAGQYF
CDR3nt: TGTGCCAGCAGTGAATTAGCGGGACAGTACTTC
v_gene: TRBV2
j_gene: TRBJ2-4
abundance: -
d_gene: TRBD2

CDR3aa: CSVEGVGGNYGYTF
CDR3nt: TGCAGCGTTGAAGGTGTCGGCGGTAACTATGGCTACACCTTC
v_gene: TRBV29-1
j_gene: TRBJ1-2
abundance: -
d_gene: -

CDR3aa: CASSQDLAVGTDTQYF
CDR3nt: TGCGCCAGCAGCCAAGATCTAGCGGTTGGCACAGATACGCAGTATTTT
v_gene: TRBV4-3
j_gene: TRBJ2-3
abundance: -
d_gene: TRBD2

CDR3aa: CASSGNSGANVLTF
CDR3nt: TGTGCCAGCAGTGGGAACTCTGGGGCCAACGTCCTGACTTTC
v_gene: TRBV2
j_gene: TRBJ2-6
abundance: once
d_gene: -

CDR3aa: CAWVRQVNTEAFF
CDR3nt: TGTGCCTGGGTCAGACAAGTGAACACTGAAGCTTTCTTT
v_gene: TRBV30
j_gene: TRBJ1-1
abundance: -
d_gene: -

CDR3aa: CAISEGATEAFF
CDR3nt: TGTGCCATCAGTGAGGGGGCCACTGAAGCTTTCTTT
v_gene: TRBV10-3
j_gene: TRBJ1-1
abundance: -
d_gene: -

CDR3aa: CASSFGRDYEQYF
CDR3nt: TGCGCCAGCAGCTTCGGCAGGGACTACGAGCAGTACTTC
v_gene: TRBV5-1
j_gene: TRBJ2-7
abundance: once
d_gene: -

CDR3aa: CASSYRVGGETQYF
CDR3nt: TGTGCCAGCAGCTACAGGGTTGGCGGAGAGACCCAGTACTTC
v_gene: TRBV11-2
j_gene: TRBJ2-5
abundance: -
d_gene: -

CDR3aa: CASRNSGETQYF
CDR3nt: TGTGCCAGCAGGAACAGTGGAGAGACCCAGTACTTC
v_gene: TRBV25-1
j_gene: TRBJ2-5
abundance: -
d_gene: -

CDR3aa: CASSELSYEQYF
CDR3nt: TGTGCCAGCAGTGAACTCTCCTACGAGCAGTACTTC
v_gene: TRBV2
j_gene: TRBJ2-7
abundance: once
d_gene: -

CDR3aa: CSAAGGRETQYF
CDR3nt: TGCAGCGCAGCGGGGGGTCGAGAGACCCAGTACTTC
v_gene: TRBV29-1
j_gene: TRBJ2-5
abundance: -
d_gene: TRBD2

CDR3aa: CASSVGLAGETQYF
CDR3nt: TGCGCCAGCAGCGTGGGACTAGCGGGTGAGACCCAGTACTTC
v_gene: TRBV5-1
j_gene: TRBJ2-5
abundance: -
d_gene: TRBD2

CDR3aa: CAYWTSQFAGTQYF
CDR3nt: TGTGCCTACTGGACTAGCCAATTTGCGGGGACCCAGTACTTC
v_gene: TRBV30
j_gene: TRBJ2-5
abundance: -
d_gene: TRBD2

CDR3aa: CASSVGIAGAHYGYTF
CDR3nt: TGTGCCAGCAGCGTAGGGATTGCAGGGGCTCATTATGGCTACACCTTC
v_gene: TRBV9
j_gene: TRBJ1-2
abundance: -
d_gene: -

CDR3aa: CASGQPRTGYGSNQPQHF
CDR3nt: TGTGCCAGCGGTCAGCCGAGGACAGGGTACGGGAGCAATCAGCCCCAGCATTTT
v_gene: TRBV19
j_gene: TRBJ1-5
abundance: -
d_gene: TRBD1